What follows are 18 T cell receptor beta chains derived from one specimen sequenced in a study of OX40 agonist ivuxolimab in advanced cancers. Clones were read by immunoSEQ multiplex PCR, and TCRdb kept only the in-frame ones, dropping some. The table includes about 100,000 clones, about 87% detected once. The source was CD4+ or CD8+ T cells sorted from blood, collected in a trial of the OX40 agonist ivuxolimab. These receptors all stem from an adult with an advanced solid tumor such as melanoma, head and neck, liver or kidney cancer.

The chain is built from TRBV19 and TRBJ2-7, with 12 nucleotides matching TRBD1. Germline V gives CDR1 LNHDA, CDR2 SQIVND (reference sequence). The CDR3 has 13 residues. The trim removed 5 bases at V and 5 bases at J, leaving 1 base unmatched. Here the CDR3 DNA reads TGTGCCAGTAGTGGGACAGGGGGCCACGAGCAGTACTTC. This sequence encodes CASSGTGGHEQYF.

This clone was detected once. The rearrangement uses TRBV7-2 and TRBJ2-1, with TRBD2 identical over 16 bases. CDR3 length: 16 amino acids. Germline V lookup: CDR1 SGHTA, CDR2 FQGNSA. The junction had 9 bases not matched to a gene; V was cut back by 4 bases and J by 12 bases. The CDR3 DNA reads as TGTGCCAGCAGCTCAACCGGGACTAGCGGGGGGGCCGTGCAGTTCTTC. Residues: CASSSTGTSGGAVQFF.

The chain joins TRBV19 to TRBJ2-1; 8 bases align to TRBD1. CDR1 is LNHDA, CDR2 SQIVND, per germline (reference sequence). Trimming removed 8 bases from V and 9 bases from J; junction bases left unmatched: 12. The CDR3 has 14 amino acids. CDR3 amino acids: CASLGQGVPGEQFF. The CDR3 DNA reads TGTGCCAGTCTTGGACAGGGTGTTCCCGGTGAGCAGTTCTTC.

The chain links TRBV5-1 to TRBJ2-3; TRBD2 matches at 16 bases. Germline V gives CDR1 SGHRS, CDR2 YFSETQ. CDR3 size: 17 residues. Trimming removed 4 bases from V and 6 bases from J; junction bases left unmatched: 8. The CDR3 DNA is TGCGCCAGCAGCACCGGGACTAGCGGGGGGGCCTCTGATACGCAGTATTTT. Translating it yields CASSTGTSGGASDTQYF.

The chain joins TRBV6-1 to TRBJ2-5; D may be TRBD2 (6 bases). The CDR3 runs to 15 residues. CDR1 MNHNS and CDR2 SASEGT come from the germline V gene. Trimming stripped 6 bases from V and 5 bases from J, with 19 bases between. The CDR3 region is CASRLTTGAPETQYF. CDR3 DNA: TGTGCCAGCAGACTAACTACGGGAGCTCCGGAGACCCAGTACTTC.

The V gene is TRBV13, the J gene TRBJ2-7, with 8 bases identical to TRBD2. The ends lost 5 bases at V and 4 bases at J; junction bases unmatched: 7. The CDR3 sequence is 14 residues long. Germline values: CDR1 PRHDT, CDR2 FYEKMQ (reference sequence). The CDR3 nucleotides read TGTGCCAGCAGCCAGGGACTAGAATCTTACGAGCAGTACTTC. It yields the protein CASSQGLESYEQYF.

CDR3 bases: TGTGCCAGCAGTTCGAACAGGGGGCAGGAGACCCAGTACTTC. This encodes CASSSNRGQETQYF. The V call is TRBV6-6, the J call TRBJ2-5; 9 bases fit TRBD1. V was pared by 4 bases and J by 5 bases, with 5 bases of the junction left unmatched. The length of the CDR3 is 14 residues. The germline CDR1 and CDR2 sequences are MNHNY and SVGAGI (reference sequence).

The chain combines TRBV19 with TRBJ1-2, with D hard to call. Germline V gene data show CDR1 as LNHDA and CDR2 as SQIVND (reference sequence). V dropped 10 bases and J dropped 0 bases, with 18 bases sitting between them. The CDR3 contains 15 residues. CDR3 nucleotide sequence: TGTGCCACCTCCCCCGAATTGCAGCCTAACTATGGCTACACCTTC. Residues: CATSPELQPNYGYTF.

The chain employs TRBV4-1 and TRBJ1-5, with D maybe TRBD1 (6 bases). CDR1 is MGHRA and CDR2 is YSYEKL in the germline V gene. Trimming shortened V by 4 bases and J by 0 bases, and 10 bases separated the two germline ends. The CDR3 is made up of 15 amino acids. CDR3: CASSLDRNSNQPQHF. CDR3 nucleotides: TGCGCCAGCAGCCTCGACAGGAATAGCAATCAGCCCCAGCATTTT.

V is TRBV19 and J is TRBJ2-5, with D perhaps matching TRBD1 (6 bases). Trimming shortened V by 7 bases and J by 4 bases, and 16 bases separated the two germline ends. Germline V CDR1 and CDR2: LNHDA, SQIVND (reference sequence). The CDR3 loop spans 14 amino acids. CDR3 DNA sequence: TGTGCCAGTAAGATACAGGGTGGGCCAGAGACCCAGTACTTC. It yields the protein CASKIQGGPETQYF.

The chain is built from TRBV5-1 and TRBJ2-4; D may be TRBD1 (5 bases). V shed 5 bases and J shed 8 bases, with 11 bases lying between them. The CDR3 is 12 residues long. Germline lookup yields CDR1 SGHRS and CDR2 YFSETQ. The DNA for the CDR3 is TGCGCCAGCAGGTCGTGGGGCGACATTCAGTACTTC. As protein: CASRSWGDIQYF.

The rearrangement links TRBV11-2 to TRBJ2-5, with unresolved D. In germline, CDR1 is SGHAT, CDR2 FQNNGV. The CDR3 consists of 12 residues. V lost 3 bases, J lost 4 bases, and 6 bases lay in between. CDR3 nucleotide sequence: TGTGCCAGCAGCTTCAAGGGAGAGACCCAGTACTTC. The encoded protein is CASSFKGETQYF. The full variable domain, its missing parts supplied by reference TRBV11-2 and TRBJ2-5, is EAGVAQSPRYKIIEKRQSVAFWCNPISGHATLYWYQQILGQGPKLLIQFQNNGVVDDSQLPKDRFSAERLKGVDSTLKIQPAKLEDSAVYLCASSFKGETQYFGPGTRLLVL.

The sample holds one count of this clone. V and J are TRBV4-3 and TRBJ2-5; the D gene is possibly TRBD2 (6 bases). Trimming left V 3 bases short and J 5 bases short, with 19 bases between. Germline assignment: CDR1 LGHNA and CDR2 YSLEER. The CDR3 covers 16 residues. The CDR3: CASSHGKGQRGETQYF. The DNA of the CDR3 is TGCGCCAGCAGCCACGGGAAAGGACAACGGGGGGAGACCCAGTACTTC.

CDR3 nucleotides: TGTGCCAGCAGCCAAGAGTGGACAGGGTTGCTGGACGAGCAGTACTTC. This encodes CASSQEWTGLLDEQYF. The chain uses TRBV14 and TRBJ2-7; 8 bases map to TRBD1. Germline loops: CDR1 SGHDN, CDR2 FVKESK. V dropped 0 bases and J dropped 5; count of bases not matched to a gene: 9. The CDR3 totals 16 residues. Together with reference TRBV14 and TRBJ2-7, the CDR3 gives the full variable domain: EAGVTQFPSHSVIEKGQTVTLRCDPISGHDNLYWYRRVMGKEIKFLLHFVKESKQDESGMPNNRFLAERTGGTYSTLKVQPAELEDSGVYFCASSQEWTGLLDEQYFGPGTRLTVT.

This clone was counted a single time. The rearrangement uses TRBV5-1 and TRBJ2-7, with D hard to call. Trimming stripped 1 base from V and 0 bases from J, with 14 bases between. The CDR3 length is 16 residues. The germline V gene has CDR1 SGHRS and CDR2 YFSETQ. This chain's CDR3 is CASSLSTHTASYEQYF. The CDR3 DNA follows: TGCGCCAGCAGCTTGTCCACTCACACCGCCTCCTACGAGCAGTACTTC.

The rearrangement uses TRBV7-2 and TRBJ1-2; 8 bases are shared with TRBD1. Per the germline V gene, CDR1 is SGHTA and CDR2 is FQGNSA. The ends lost 5 bases at V and 6 bases at J; junction bases unmatched: 14. CDR3 size: 16 residues. The CDR3 loop reads CASSQQGMDRVNGYTF. The CDR3 bases are TGTGCCAGCAGCCAGCAAGGGATGGACAGGGTGAATGGCTACACCTTC.

J is TRBJ2-2 and V is TRBV18; the D gene is possibly TRBD1 (7 bases). The CDR3 spans 14 residues. V shed 5 bases and J shed 5 bases, with 12 bases lying between them. CDR1 and CDR2 (germline): KGHSH, LQKENI. In DNA, the CDR3 is TGTGCCAGCTCAGCGGGACAGCAGACCGGGGAGCTGTTTTTT. It codes for CASSAGQQTGELFF.

This chain joins TRBV6-5 and TRBJ2-3; 9 nucleotides line up with TRBD2. Germline assignment: CDR1 MNHEY and CDR2 SVGAGI. There are 14 residues in the CDR3. The V segment lost 8 bases and the J segment 10 bases; nucleotides outside the gene matches: 13. This chain's CDR3 is CASLDREAGGAQYF. The CDR3 nucleotides are TGTGCCAGCCTTGACAGGGAGGCGGGGGGGGCGCAGTATTTT.